This paragraph reports one T cell receptor beta chain. Antigen: not known. PCR used 60 Vbeta primers and 13 Jbeta primers. Assay: immunoSEQ multiplex PCR; the TCRdb copy retains only in-frame clones and omits some. The sample yields roughly 180,000 clones, 76% seen once. Germline V gene sequence: CDR1 WNHNN, CDR2 SYGVQD (reference sequence). Trimming at V came to 0 bases and at J to 2 bases, leaving 2 bases not matched to a gene. CDR3 length: 16 amino acids. The data derive from a study of cytomegalovirus exposure and HLA in healthy donors. Overall study findings and caveats: The study labeled fewer than 200 TCR beta chains cytomegalovirus-associated. Later work showed greater clonal expansion in HLA-associated TCR beta chains than in equally common others. Earlier results showed most TCR beta V segments being productive about 87% or about 30% of the time. Follow-up analysis later connected one missense variant in DCLRE1C with trimming of TCR beta V- and J-genes.

Specimen: PBMCs. This receptor was obtained from a man aged 18 to 30 in good health and CMV-seronegative. The chain is built from TRBV10-1 and TRBJ2-1; 9 bases are a match to TRBD2. CDR3 sequence (DNA): TGCGCCAGCAGTGAGTCGCTAGCGGGGCCCTACAATGAGCAGTTCTTC. This encodes CASSESLAGPYNEQFF.